This T cell receptor (beta chain) emerged from a study of control samples from healthy donors and cancer patients. Germline V CDR1 and CDR2: MNHEY, SVGAGI. This CDR3 is 14 amino acids long. The V gene lost 7 bases and the J gene lost 0 bases, with 13 bases spanning the gap. Clones were read by immunoSEQ multiplex PCR, and TCRdb kept only the in-frame ones, dropping some. The table shows under 150,000 clones, with around 88% occurring only once. This chain uses TRBV6-5 with TRBJ2-7, with unresolved D. The origin of this receptor is a man in his forties in good health. Sequenced input: blood. The chain's CDR3 is CASTRMGSSYEQYF. As DNA, the CDR3 is TGTGCCAGCACTCGAATGGGTAGCTCCTACGAGCAGTACTTC.